This T cell receptor (beta chain) was captured by sequencing in a study of beta chain features in type 1 diabetes. CDR3 length: 15 amino acids. Germline V gene data show CDR1 as MGHRA and CDR2 as YSYEKL. The junction had 9 bases not matched to a gene; V was cut back by 4 bases and J by 7 bases. Naive, central memory, regulatory and stem cell-like memory cells within the CD4+ compartment were sorted using CD45RO/CCR7/CD25/CD127/CD95/CD27. TCRB transcripts that were expressed got sequenced, as all of the isolated RNA had been reverse transcribed. Approximately 3.6 million reads per sample on average were obtained from naive, central memory and regulatory T cell samples. Only in-frame clones appear in the TCRdb table, and some are missing; sequencing was by immunoSEQ multiplex PCR. The table lists roughly 450,000 clones, more than 11% of them singletons.

V usage is TRBV4-1 and J usage is TRBJ1-4; 7 bases line up with TRBD1. This TCR came from a man under 40 in good health. Specimen: naive CD4+ T cells from blood. This CDR3 reads CASSPPNRGGEKLFF. CDR3 DNA sequence: TGCGCCAGCAGCCCTCCCAACAGGGGAGGTGAAAAACTGTTTTTT.